The entry that follows covers one T cell receptor (beta chain) sequence. Its antigen is not yet known. Per-base qualities were not stored, and no clone one base away is much larger. The study evaluated CTLA-4 blockade (ipilimumab) given together with focal radiation therapy in patients who had chemo-refractory metastatic non-small-cell lung cancer. The record originates from a study of radiotherapy plus CTLA-4 blockade in lung cancer (dated by TCRdb to between 2017 and 2018). Looking at the study overall: Objective responses occurred in 15% to 20% of enrolled patients, and 25% to 40% achieved disease control. Points the paper makes about the study in general: After treatment with radiotherapy and ipilimumab, TCR clones that came from tumors expanded in the peripheral blood. Early dynamic changes in blood T cell clones, together with increased serum interferon-beta after radiation, were reported as the strongest predictors of response.

As encoded in the germline V gene (reference sequence), CDR1 is SGHNT while CDR2 is YYREEE. Germline trimming amounts to 4 bases on V and 7 bases on J, with 11 as the count of junction bases outside the gene matches. CDR3 length: 17 amino acids, cysteine to phenylalanine. Only the CDR3 DNA is retained, 51 bases long and in frame from the first base. Libraries were built with the immunoSEQ multiplex PCR assay. TCRdb took this table from immuneACCESS and kept in-frame rearrangements with V and J called. Such tables lack part of the clones; where checked against another copy, unresolved V genes explain under half of the gap, and the rest is unexplained. The sample records 95,000 to 150,000 clones, around 90% of which are singletons. Just under 7% of the sample comes from the top ten.

This chain is built from TRBV5-4 and TRBJ2-1; 13 nucleotides in the junction match TRBD2. Material: peripheral blood, obtained from a patient treated with radiotherapy plus ipilimumab. The clonotype comes from a human donor with non-small cell lung cancer that progressed on radiotherapy plus ipilimumab. The DNA is as follows: TGTGCCAGCAGCCCCGGGTGGGGGACTAGCGGGATTAATGAGCAGTTCTTC. Its amino acids are CASSPGWGTSGINEQFF.